The text below deals with one T cell receptor (beta chain). This entry belongs to a study of blood T cell repertoires in COVID-19. Overall study context: Acute and convalescent COVID-19 samples came from the United States, Italy and Spain. PBMCs, B-cell-depleted T cells, or T cells were the source of the cDNA or gDNA that made up the material.

This CDR3 has 14 amino acids. Trimming cost V 3 bases and J 4 bases, with 13 bases left between them. From germline, CDR1 is MNHEY and CDR2 SMNVEV (reference sequence). Sequencing used immunoSEQ multiplex PCR; TCRdb keeps in-frame clones, though not all of them. The repertoire consists of about 520,000 clones, with approximately 85% occurring once and the leading ten covering about 3.2%. The TCR comes from a human donor in a cohort sampled during active COVID-19. The V and J genes are TRBV27 and TRBJ2-7; TRBD2 might be the D (6 bases). Material for sequencing was peripheral blood. CDR3 sequence (DNA): TGTGCCAGCAGTTTTAGTCTAGCGAGGTACGAGCAGTACTTC. This sequence encodes CASSFSLARYEQYF.